Presented here are 17 T cell receptor beta chains from one specimen sequenced in a study of cytomegalovirus exposure and HLA in healthy donors. Both 60 Vbeta primers and 13 Jbeta primers went into the PCR. Libraries were prepared by immunoSEQ multiplex PCR; TCRdb keeps only in-frame clonotypes and omits some of them. This table holds 85,000 to 95,000 clones, 76% found once. The sequencing sample was made of PBMCs. Receptors were obtained from a man aged 25-40 years in good health and CMV-seropositive.

The chain joins TRBV5-1 to TRBJ1-2; D is unresolved. Germline V lookup: CDR1 SGHRS, CDR2 YFSETQ. The CDR3 is 13 residues long. Trimming stripped 5 bases from V and 2 bases from J, with 10 bases between. For the CDR3, the DNA is TGCGCCAGCAGTTCTTGGAGGAACTATGGCTACACCTTC. Its protein product is CASSSWRNYGYTF.

This clone has just one count. This chain joins TRBV5-6 and TRBJ2-1; D possibly corresponds to TRBD1 (6 bases). The V end lost 0 bases, the J end lost 3 bases, and 13 bases lay between the germline ends. CDR1 is SGHDT, CDR2 YYEEEE, per germline. The length of the CDR3 is 16 residues. The CDR3 region has the DNA TGTGCCAGCAGCTTGGCCAGGGGCAGGGTCTACAATGAGCAGTTCTTC. Translation gives CASSLARGRVYNEQFF.

This sequence joins TRBV4-1 and TRBJ2-2; possible D gene TRBD2, 6 bases. The CDR3 is 17 amino acids. V lost 1 base, J lost 0 bases, and 12 bases lay in between. Looked up from germline, CDR1 is MGHRA and CDR2 is YSYEKL. CDR3 residues: CASSQAPGLTNTGELFF. As DNA, the CDR3 is TGCGCCAGCAGCCAAGCACCGGGACTCACGAACACCGGGGAGCTGTTTTTT.

The chain carries TRBV19 and TRBJ1-6, with 8 bases identical to TRBD1. V trimming: 6 bases; J trimming: 7 bases; junction bases outside the gene matches: 11. The CDR3 consists of 16 residues. The germline V gene encodes CDR1 LNHDA and CDR2 SQIVND (reference sequence). The CDR3, as DNA: TGTGCCAGTAGAACGACAGGGGTCGGGTTGAATTCACCCCTCCACTTT. Translating gives CASRTTGVGLNSPLHF. The full variable domain, completed using reference TRBV19 and TRBJ1-6, is DGGITQSPKYLFRKEGQNVTLSCEQNLNHDAMYWYRQDPGQGLRLIYYSQIVNDFQKGDIAEGYSVSREKKESFPLTVTSAQKNPTAFYLCASRTTGVGLNSPLHFGNGTRLTVT.

The rearrangement uses TRBV5-6 and TRBJ1-2; D is unclear. The CDR3 is 14 residues long. Germline CDR1 is SGHDT and CDR2 is YYEEEE. Deletions cut 3 bases from V and 4 bases from J, with 13 bases between. In DNA, the CDR3 is TGTGCCAGCAGCTCCTTCGAGGCCTCCTATGGCTACACCTTC. Encoded protein: CASSSFEASYGYTF.

This chain joins TRBV27 and TRBJ1-5; 7 nucleotides align to TRBD1. V lost 3 bases, J lost 6 bases, and 5 bases stayed unmatched. The CDR3 covers 14 residues. Germline V gene lookup returns CDR1 MNHEY and CDR2 SMNVEV (reference sequence). The CDR3 DNA sequence: TGTGCCAGCAGTTTGACAGGGACCGGTCAGCCCCAGCATTTT. This codes for CASSLTGTGQPQHF.

The gene calls are TRBV6-1 and TRBJ2-5, with D possibly TRBD2 on 7 matching bases. The CDR3 is made up of 18 amino acids. Germline loops: CDR1 MNHNS, CDR2 SASEGT. The V end lost 0 bases, the J end lost 1 base, and 18 bases lay between the germline ends. Written as DNA, the CDR3 is TGTGCCAGCAGTGAAGCGGGAGGGGGTAGCGGGCCCCAAGAGACCCAGTACTTC. It is translated as CASSEAGGGSGPQETQYF.

The rearrangement joins TRBV5-1 to TRBJ2-2, with D perhaps TRBD2 (7 bases). V was cut by 5 bases and J by 3 bases, with 14 bases left in between. Germline V gives CDR1 SGHRS, CDR2 YFSETQ. The length of the CDR3 is 15 residues. DNA of the CDR3: TGCGCCAGCAGGGGGGCGGGAGCAGACACCGGGGAGCTGTTTTTT. This codes for CASRGAGADTGELFF.

This chain links TRBV7-9 with TRBJ2-3; D is unresolved. The CDR3 is made up of 16 amino acids. In germline, CDR1 is SEHNR, CDR2 FQNEAQ (reference sequence). Trimming stripped 5 bases from V and 3 bases from J, with 18 bases between. CDR3 amino acids: CASSQRGAIKTDTQYF. The CDR3 coding sequence is TGTGCCAGCAGCCAACGAGGAGCGATTAAGACAGATACGCAGTATTTT.

J is TRBJ2-1 and V is TRBV19, with 11 bases matching TRBD2. Unmatched junction bases numbered 5, after V lost 4 bases and J lost 6 bases. The CDR3 has 15 amino acids. Germline V gene lookup returns CDR1 LNHDA and CDR2 SQIVND (reference sequence). CDR3 residues: CASSNSGRGVNEQFF. The CDR3 nucleotides are TGTGCCAGTAGTAATAGCGGGAGGGGGGTCAATGAGCAGTTCTTC.

In its sample, this clone was seen a few times. V usage is TRBV4-3 and J usage is TRBJ1-1; D might be TRBD1 (6 bases). Germline V lookup: CDR1 LGHNA, CDR2 YSLEER. The CDR3 sequence is 17 residues long. The V end lost 3 bases, the J end lost 2 bases, and 19 bases lay between the germline ends. The CDR3 loop reads CASSHSPAGAENTEAFF. CDR3 coding DNA: TGCGCCAGCAGCCACTCACCAGCAGGGGCTGAAAACACTGAAGCTTTCTTT.

The V gene is TRBV7-6, the J gene TRBJ1-1; D is perhaps TRBD1 (5 bases). V was clipped by 4 bases and J by 2 bases, with 11 bases between them. Germline CDR1 is SGHVS and CDR2 is FNYEAQ. This CDR3 is built from 14 residues. CDR3 coding DNA: TGTGCCAGCAGCTCCCAGGGCCCCAACACTGAAGCTTTCTTT. Amino acid sequence: CASSSQGPNTEAFF.

This clone occurred a few times. CDR3 residues: CASSDSGGQYEQYF. The CDR3 DNA reads TGTGCCAGCAGTGACTCCGGGGGGCAATACGAGCAGTACTTC. The chain employs TRBV2 and TRBJ2-7; D is possibly TRBD2 (7 bases). The CDR3 has 14 residues. V lost 3 bases, J lost 4 bases, and 13 bases lay in between. Germline assignment: CDR1 SNHLY and CDR2 FYNNEI.

This rearrangement joins TRBV5-4 to TRBJ2-1, with 7 bases that match TRBD1. Germline V gene sequence: CDR1 SGHNT, CDR2 YYREEE (reference sequence). The trim removed 2 bases at V and 7 bases at J, leaving 12 bases unmatched. The CDR3 totals 16 residues. The CDR3 nucleotides are TGTGCCAGCAGCTTTCGCGTAACCGGGACAGAAAATGAGCAGTTCTTC. The encoded protein is CASSFRVTGTENEQFF.

The chain employs TRBV9 and TRBJ2-1, with 8 bases aligning to TRBD2. V lost 4 bases to trimming and J lost 9 bases; unmatched junction nucleotides: 9. The V gene's germline CDR1 is SGDLS and CDR2 YYNGEE. The CDR3 consists of 14 residues. CDR3 nucleotide sequence: TGTGCCAGCAGCCTCCCATCGGGGGGGAGTGAGCAGTTCTTC. Protein sequence: CASSLPSGGSEQFF.

The chain carries TRBV19 and TRBJ2-2; tentatively, D is TRBD2 (6 bases). The CDR3 runs to 15 residues. The germline gives CDR1 LNHDA, CDR2 SQIVND (reference sequence). V dropped 3 bases and J dropped 4 bases, with 12 bases sitting between them. The CDR3 loop is CASSIGGAGTGELFF. CDR3 bases: TGTGCCAGTAGTATCGGAGGGGCGGGCACCGGGGAGCTGTTTTTT.

The gene calls are TRBV4-1 and TRBJ2-7; 7 bases agree with TRBD2. The CDR3 contains 16 residues. CDR1 is MGHRA and CDR2 is YSYEKL in the germline V gene. V was pared by 1 base and J by 0 bases, with 6 bases of the junction left unmatched. Written as DNA, the CDR3 is TGCGCCAGCAGCCAAGGGGCTAGCGGTAGCTCCTACGAGCAGTACTTC. It is translated as CASSQGASGSSYEQYF.